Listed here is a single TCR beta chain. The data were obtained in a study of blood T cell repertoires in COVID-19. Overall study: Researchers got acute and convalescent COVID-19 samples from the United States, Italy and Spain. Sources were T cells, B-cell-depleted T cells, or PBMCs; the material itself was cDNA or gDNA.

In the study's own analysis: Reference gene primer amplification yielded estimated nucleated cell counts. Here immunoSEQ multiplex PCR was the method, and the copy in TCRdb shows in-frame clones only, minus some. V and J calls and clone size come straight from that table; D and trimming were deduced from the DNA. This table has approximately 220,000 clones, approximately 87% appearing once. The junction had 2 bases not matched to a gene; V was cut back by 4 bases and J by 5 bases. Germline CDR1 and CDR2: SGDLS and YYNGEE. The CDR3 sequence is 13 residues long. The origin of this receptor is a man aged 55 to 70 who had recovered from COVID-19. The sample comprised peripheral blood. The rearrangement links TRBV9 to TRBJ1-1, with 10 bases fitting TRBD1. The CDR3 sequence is CASSRQGATEAFF. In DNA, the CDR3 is TGTGCCAGCAGCAGACAGGGGGCAACTGAAGCTTTCTTT.